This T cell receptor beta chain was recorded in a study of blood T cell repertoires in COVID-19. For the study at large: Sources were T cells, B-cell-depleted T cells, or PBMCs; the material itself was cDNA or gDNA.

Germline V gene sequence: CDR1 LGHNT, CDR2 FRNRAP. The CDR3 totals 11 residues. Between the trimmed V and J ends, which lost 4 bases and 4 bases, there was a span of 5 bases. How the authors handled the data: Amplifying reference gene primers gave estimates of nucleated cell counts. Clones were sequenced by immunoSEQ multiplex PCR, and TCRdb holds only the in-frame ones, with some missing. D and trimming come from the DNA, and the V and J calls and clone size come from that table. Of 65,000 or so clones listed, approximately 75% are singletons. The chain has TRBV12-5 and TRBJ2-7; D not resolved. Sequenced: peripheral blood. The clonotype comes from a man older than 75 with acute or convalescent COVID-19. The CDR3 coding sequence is TGTGCTAGTGGTTGGGCTTACGAGCAGTACTTC. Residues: CASGWAYEQYF.